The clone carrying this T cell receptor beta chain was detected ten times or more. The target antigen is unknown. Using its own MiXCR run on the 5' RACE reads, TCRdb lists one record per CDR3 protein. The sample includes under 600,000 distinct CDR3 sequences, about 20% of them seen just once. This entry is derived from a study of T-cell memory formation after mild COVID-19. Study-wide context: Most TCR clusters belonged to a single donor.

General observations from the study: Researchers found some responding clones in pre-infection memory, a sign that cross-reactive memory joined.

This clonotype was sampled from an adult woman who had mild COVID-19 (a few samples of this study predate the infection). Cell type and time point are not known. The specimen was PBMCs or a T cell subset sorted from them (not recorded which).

The CDR3 DNA follows: TGCGCCAGCAGCCCAGGGACAGAGTTCACAGATACGCAGTATTTT. This translates into CASSPGTEFTDTQYF. The chain recombines TRBV5-1 with TRBJ2-3, with 7 positions matching TRBD1. J was trimmed by 2 bases and V by 4 bases; bases with no gene match: 7. The CDR3 loop spans 15 amino acids. The V gene's germline CDR1 is SGHRS and CDR2 YFSETQ.